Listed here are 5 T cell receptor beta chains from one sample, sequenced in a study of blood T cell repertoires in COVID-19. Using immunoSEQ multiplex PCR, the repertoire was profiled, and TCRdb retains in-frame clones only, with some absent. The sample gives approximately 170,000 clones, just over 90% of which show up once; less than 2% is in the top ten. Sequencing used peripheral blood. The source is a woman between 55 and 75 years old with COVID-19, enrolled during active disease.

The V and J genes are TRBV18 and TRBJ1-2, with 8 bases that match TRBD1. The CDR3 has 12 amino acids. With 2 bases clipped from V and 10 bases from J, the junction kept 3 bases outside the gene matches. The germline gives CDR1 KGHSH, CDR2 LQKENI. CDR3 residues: CASSPGTGAYTF. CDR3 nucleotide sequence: TGTGCCAGCTCACCAGGGACAGGCGCCTACACCTTC.

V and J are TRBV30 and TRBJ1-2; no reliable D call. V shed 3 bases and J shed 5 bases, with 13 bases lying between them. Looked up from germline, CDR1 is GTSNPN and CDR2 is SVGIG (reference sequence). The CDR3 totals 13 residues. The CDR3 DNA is TGTGCCTGGAGCATCGGGCGAGGGTATGGCTACACCTTC. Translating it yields CAWSIGRGYGYTF. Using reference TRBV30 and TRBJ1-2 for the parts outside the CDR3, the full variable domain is SQTIHQWPATLVQPVGSPLSLECTVEGTSNPNLYWYRQAAGRGLQLLFYSVGIGQISSEVPQNLSASRPQDRQFILSSKKLLLSDSGFYLCAWSIGRGYGYTFGSGTRLTVV.

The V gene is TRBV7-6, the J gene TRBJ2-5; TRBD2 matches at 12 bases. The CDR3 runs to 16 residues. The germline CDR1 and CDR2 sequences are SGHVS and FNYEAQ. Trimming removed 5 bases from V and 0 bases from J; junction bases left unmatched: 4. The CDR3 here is CASSGRLAGDQETQYF. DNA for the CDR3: TGTGCCAGCAGCGGAAGACTAGCGGGGGACCAAGAGACCCAGTACTTC.

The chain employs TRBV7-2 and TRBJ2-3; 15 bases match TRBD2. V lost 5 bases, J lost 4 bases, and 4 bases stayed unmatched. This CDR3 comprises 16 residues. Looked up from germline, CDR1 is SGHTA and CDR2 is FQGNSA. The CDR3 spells CASSPRTSGGADTQYF. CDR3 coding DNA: TGTGCCAGCAGCCCCCGGACTAGCGGGGGGGCAGATACGCAGTATTTT.

This chain's CDR3 is CASSLSISSYNEQFF. In DNA form, the CDR3 reads TGTGCCAGCAGCTTGAGCATTAGCTCCTACAATGAGCAGTTCTTC. The J gene is TRBJ2-1, the V gene TRBV7-6; D is undetermined. Germline V gene sequence: CDR1 SGHVS, CDR2 FNYEAQ. The CDR3 consists of 15 residues. The germline V and J ends were trimmed by 3 bases and 0 bases, with 9 bases remaining between them.